What follows are 2 T cell receptor beta chains derived from one specimen sequenced in a study of CD8+ T cells in alopecia areata. Reverse transcription of extracted RNA yielded cDNA, which provided the sequencing template. Sequenced by immunoSEQ multiplex PCR; TCRdb stores in-frame clones only, minus some. The sample holds around 140,000 clones, approximately 50% seen once. This specimen consisted of CD4+ T cells sorted from blood, obtained at week 0. These receptor sequences come from a human donor with alopecia areata.

V gene TRBV5-1 combines with J gene TRBJ2-2; D is tentatively TRBD1 or TRBD2 (5 bases each). This CDR3 spans 16 amino acids. V shed 4 bases and J shed 3 bases, with 16 bases lying between them. CDR1 is SGHRS, CDR2 YFSETQ, per germline. The CDR3 DNA follows: TGCGCCAGCAGCATGCGCCGGGACCCCTACACCGGGGAGCTGTTTTTT. Its protein is CASSMRRDPYTGELFF.

This clone showed up just a few times. The rearrangement joins TRBV5-1 to TRBJ2-1, with 7 bases fitting TRBD2. CDR1 and CDR2 (germline): SGHRS, YFSETQ. The CDR3 contains 13 residues. The junction had 5 bases not matched to a gene; V was cut back by 6 bases and J by 5 bases. The CDR3 DNA is TGCGCCAGCAATGGGGGAGGGCACAATGAGCAGTTCTTC. Its protein product is CASNGGGHNEQFF. The entire variable domain, with the rest obtained from reference TRBV5-1 and TRBJ2-1, is as follows: KAGVTQTPRYLIKTRGQQVTLSCSPISGHRSVSWYQQTPGQGLQFLFEYFSETQRNKGNFPGRFSGRQFSNSRSEMNVSTLELGDSALYLCASNGGGHNEQFFGPGTRLTVL.